Following are 19 T cell receptor beta chains from one sample sequenced in a study of blood T cell repertoires in COVID-19. Profiled with immunoSEQ multiplex PCR; TCRdb holds only in-frame clones, not every one. The sample yields about 110,000 clones, just under 90% seen once. The sequencing input was peripheral blood. These receptor sequences come from a woman between 45 and 60 years old with acute or convalescent COVID-19.

The chain links TRBV29-1 to TRBJ1-3; TRBD1 aligns across 10 bases. This CDR3 comprises 14 residues. V trimming: 3 bases; J trimming: 4 bases; junction bases outside the gene matches: 3. Germline V gives CDR1 SQVTM, CDR2 ANQGSEA. CDR3 nucleotides: TGCAGCGTTGACCGGACAGGGGGGGGAAACACCATATATTTT. Its translation is CSVDRTGGGNTIYF.

The chain is built from TRBV7-2 and TRBJ2-7; a weak D match, TRBD2 (5 bases). Per the germline V gene, CDR1 is SGHTA and CDR2 is FQGNSA. The CDR3 is 15 amino acids. V dropped 0 bases and J dropped 2 bases, with 11 bases sitting between them. CDR3 protein: CASSLAQSGAYEQYF. CDR3 nucleotides: TGTGCCAGCAGCTTAGCGCAGAGCGGAGCCTACGAGCAGTACTTC.

This sequence joins TRBV28 and TRBJ2-3; D perhaps matches TRBD1 (5 bases). The CDR3 sequence is 17 residues long. V shed 1 base and J shed 0 bases, with 14 bases lying between them. The V gene's germline CDR1 is MDHEN and CDR2 SYDVKM. The CDR3 here is CASSLFVTASSTDTQYF. The CDR3 coding sequence is TGTGCCAGCAGTTTATTCGTGACAGCTTCTAGCACAGATACGCAGTATTTT.

The chain links TRBV4-2 to TRBJ2-5; 7 positions match TRBD2. This CDR3 is 14 amino acids long. Losses at the gene ends were 1 base for V and 4 bases for J; bases not matched to a gene: 3. CDR1 LGHNA and CDR2 YNFKEQ come from the germline V gene. CDR3 in DNA: TGTGCCAGCAGCCAAGCGGGGGAGGGAGAGACCCAGTACTTC. Protein: CASSQAGEGETQYF.

This sequence joins TRBV5-4 and TRBJ2-2; 10 nucleotides line up with TRBD2. Unmatched junction bases numbered 9, after V lost 3 bases and J lost 4 bases. Germline V CDR1 and CDR2: SGHNT, YYREEE (reference sequence). The CDR3 has 17 residues. CDR3: CASSYSGAGGRTGELFF. DNA for the CDR3: TGTGCCAGCAGCTACTCCGGAGCGGGAGGGCGCACCGGGGAGCTGTTTTTT.

The rearrangement joins TRBV7-9 to TRBJ2-7; D is unresolved. This CDR3 is built from 14 residues. With 3 bases removed from V and 2 bases from J, the gap between germline ends came to 11 bases. The germline V gene has CDR1 SEHNR and CDR2 FQNEAQ (reference sequence). The CDR3: CASSLSTYAYEQYF. As DNA, the CDR3 is TGTGCCAGCAGCTTGTCTACTTACGCCTACGAGCAGTACTTC.

The chain couples TRBV30 to TRBJ1-6; tentative D call: TRBD1 (6 bases). The germline V gene has CDR1 GTSNPN and CDR2 SVGIG (reference sequence). The CDR3 is made up of 17 amino acids. Deletions cut 3 bases from V and 6 bases from J, with 21 bases between. In DNA, the CDR3 is TGTGCCTGGAGCCGAAAACCGCGACAGGATGGTAATTCACCCCTCCACTTT. The encoded protein is CAWSRKPRQDGNSPLHF.

This sequence joins TRBV29-1 and TRBJ2-1, with 10 positions matching TRBD1. Germline lookup yields CDR1 SQVTM and CDR2 ANQGSEA. The CDR3 length is 16 residues. The ends lost 4 bases at V and 1 base at J; junction bases unmatched: 7. Here the CDR3 reads CSVARDRGTSYNEQFF. CDR3 coding DNA: TGCAGCGTTGCCCGGGACAGGGGAACTTCCTACAATGAGCAGTTCTTC.

The chain uses TRBV4-1 and TRBJ1-6, with D possibly being TRBD1 (6 bases). Germline values: CDR1 MGHRA, CDR2 YSYEKL. V lost 4 bases and J lost 4, with 17 bases in between. The CDR3 sequence is 17 residues long. The CDR3 DNA sequence: TGCGCCAGCAGCCTGGGTGTGCAACAGGGTTATAATTCACCCCTCCACTTT. This sequence encodes CASSLGVQQGYNSPLHF.

This rearrangement joins TRBV27 to TRBJ2-5; the D gene is possibly TRBD1 (6 bases). V lost 3 bases and J lost 5, with 7 bases in between. Germline CDR1 MNHEY, CDR2 SMNVEV (reference sequence). The CDR3 extends over 12 amino acids. The CDR3 DNA is TGTGCCAGCAGTTTTAGGGGGGAGACCCAGTACTTC. Translating gives CASSFRGETQYF.

This clone was recorded only once. J is TRBJ2-7 and V is TRBV7-9; D not resolved. The length of the CDR3 is 16 residues. The ends were cut back, 4 bases at V and 3 bases at J, with 19 bases in the middle. Germline CDR1 and CDR2: SEHNR and FQNEAQ (reference sequence). CDR3 sequence (DNA): TGTGCCAGCAGCTCAGCCCTAAGACCGGGTATCTACGAGCAGTACTTC. Protein: CASSSALRPGIYEQYF.

This rearrangement joins TRBV7-2 to TRBJ2-7; D unclear. The CDR3 length is 13 residues. Germline CDR1 SGHTA, CDR2 FQGNSA. With 1 base removed from V and 4 bases from J, the gap between germline ends came to 8 bases. CDR3 DNA: TGTGCCAGCAGCTTAGGCGGCCTTTACGAGCAGTACTTC. Encoded protein: CASSLGGLYEQYF.

The CDR3 coding sequence is TGTGCCAGCGGCGTCCGGGAAAATTCACCCCTCCACTTT. It encodes CASGVRENSPLHF. The chain uses TRBV11-1 and TRBJ1-6; D remains unclear. Germline loops: CDR1 SGHAT, CDR2 FQDESV (reference sequence). The V and J ends lost 8 bases and 7 bases respectively, with 12 bases between them. This CDR3 comprises 13 residues.

The rearrangement joins TRBV19 to TRBJ2-1, with 7 positions matching TRBD2. J lost 0 bases, V lost 3 bases, and 5 bases had no gene match. Germline assignment: CDR1 LNHDA and CDR2 SQIVND (reference sequence). The CDR3 covers 16 residues. The CDR3 loop is CASSMSGRASYNEQFF. CDR3 DNA sequence: TGTGCCAGTAGTATGAGTGGGAGGGCCTCCTACAATGAGCAGTTCTTC.

The V gene is TRBV7-3, the J gene TRBJ2-1; TRBD1 aligns across 8 bases. CDR3 length: 15 residues. V trimming: 5 bases; J trimming: 6 bases; junction bases outside the gene matches: 9. Germline lookup yields CDR1 SGHTA and CDR2 FQGTGA. The CDR3 is CASSPDRGRSNEQFF. In DNA, the CDR3 is TGTGCCAGCAGCCCAGACAGGGGAAGGTCCAATGAGCAGTTCTTC.

The chain uses TRBV7-3 and TRBJ2-7, with a weak D call TRBD1 (5 bases). This CDR3 spans 13 amino acids. The V gene lost 1 base and the J gene lost 12 bases, with 16 bases spanning the gap. Germline V gene sequence: CDR1 SGHTA, CDR2 FQGTGA. Here the CDR3 reads CASSLNGPGNLYF. In nucleotides, the CDR3 is TGTGCCAGCAGCTTAAACGGGCCAGGGAATCTGTACTTC.

The chain links TRBV9 to TRBJ1-1, with TRBD1 as a possible D gene (6 bases). There are 17 residues in the CDR3. Germline V gene lookup returns CDR1 SGDLS and CDR2 YYNGEE. Trimming took off 3 bases at V and 3 bases at J, with 21 bases between the two ends. CDR3 sequence reads: CASSGLQGVFGDTEAFF. CDR3 sequence (DNA): TGTGCCAGCAGCGGATTACAGGGTGTCTTTGGGGACACTGAAGCTTTCTTT.

CDR3 region: CAISQGSFNQPQHF. The CDR3 DNA follows: TGTGCCATCAGCCAGGGGAGTTTCAATCAGCCCCAGCATTTT. V usage is TRBV10-3 and J usage is TRBJ1-5; D is perhaps TRBD1 (6 bases). Per the germline V gene, CDR1 is ENHRY and CDR2 is SYGVKD. This CDR3 is built from 14 residues. V was shortened by 6 bases and J by 3 bases, with 12 bases between the two germline ends.

This chain connects TRBV28 to TRBJ1-5; D uncertain. Trimming left V 6 bases short and J 5 bases short, with 5 bases between. Germline loops: CDR1 MDHEN, CDR2 SYDVKM. The CDR3 sequence is 11 residues long. This CDR3 reads CASSSDQPQHF. The CDR3 nucleotides read TGTGCCAGCAGCTCCGATCAGCCCCAGCATTTT.